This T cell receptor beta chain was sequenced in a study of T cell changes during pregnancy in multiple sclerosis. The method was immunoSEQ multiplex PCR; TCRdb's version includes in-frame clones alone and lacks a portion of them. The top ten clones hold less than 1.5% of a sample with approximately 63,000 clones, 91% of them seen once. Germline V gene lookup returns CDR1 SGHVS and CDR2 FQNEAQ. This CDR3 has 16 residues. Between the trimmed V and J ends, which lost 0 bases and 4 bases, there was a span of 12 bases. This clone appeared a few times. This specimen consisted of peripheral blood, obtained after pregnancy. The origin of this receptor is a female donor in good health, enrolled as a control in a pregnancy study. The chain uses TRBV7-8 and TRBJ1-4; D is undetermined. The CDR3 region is CASSLARGAGNEKLFF. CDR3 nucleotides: TGTGCCAGCAGCTTAGCGCGGGGTGCGGGTAATGAAAAACTGTTTTTT.